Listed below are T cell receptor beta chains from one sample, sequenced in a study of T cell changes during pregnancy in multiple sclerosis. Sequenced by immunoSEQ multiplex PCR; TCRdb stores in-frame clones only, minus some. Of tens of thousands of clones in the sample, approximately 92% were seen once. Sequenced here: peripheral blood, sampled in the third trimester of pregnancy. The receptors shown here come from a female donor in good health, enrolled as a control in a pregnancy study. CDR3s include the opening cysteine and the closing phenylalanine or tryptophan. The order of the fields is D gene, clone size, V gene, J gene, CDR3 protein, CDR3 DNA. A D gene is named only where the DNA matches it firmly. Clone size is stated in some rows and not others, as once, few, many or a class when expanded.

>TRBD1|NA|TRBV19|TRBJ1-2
CASSPDRTGRDYGYTF
TGTGCCAGTAGCCCCGACCGGACAGGGAGGGACTATGGCTACACCTTC
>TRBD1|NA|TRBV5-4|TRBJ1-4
CASSLQGANEKLFF
TGTGCCAGCAGCTTGCAGGGGGCTAATGAAAAACTGTTTTTT
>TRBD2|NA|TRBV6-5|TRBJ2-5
CASRLLAGGETQYF
TGTGCCAGCCGTCTCCTTGCGGGGGGAGAGACCCAGTACTTC
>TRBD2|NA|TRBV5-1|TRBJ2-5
CASSRKLAGALQETQYF
TGCGCCAGCAGCAGGAAGCTAGCGGGGGCTTTACAAGAGACCCAGTACTTC
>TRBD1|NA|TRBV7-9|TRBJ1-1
CASSSTGVRAFF
TGTGCCAGCAGCTCGACAGGGGTGAGGGCTTTCTTT
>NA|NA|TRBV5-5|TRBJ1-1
CASSSPTGTEAFF
TGTGCCAGCAGCTCTCCTACGGGGACTGAAGCTTTCTTT
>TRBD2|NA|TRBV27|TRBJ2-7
CASSFSFNSGRLYEQYF
TGTGCCAGCAGTTTTAGTTTCAATAGCGGGAGACTATACGAGCAGTACTTC
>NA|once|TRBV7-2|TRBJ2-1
CASSLGDNEQFF
TGTGCCAGCAGCTTAGGCGACAATGAGCAGTTCTTC
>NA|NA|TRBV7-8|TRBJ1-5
CASSLWGPDQPQHF
TGTGCCAGCAGCTTATGGGGGCCCGATCAGCCCCAGCATTTT
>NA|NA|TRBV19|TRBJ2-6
CASRRGGTAGANVLTF
TGTGCCAGTAGGAGAGGGGGTACTGCTGGGGCCAACGTCCTGACTTTC
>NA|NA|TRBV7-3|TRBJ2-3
CASSFGGQTDTQYF
TGTGCCAGCAGCTTCGGGGGTCAGACAGATACGCAGTATTTT
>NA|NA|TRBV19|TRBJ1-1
CASGVPLQGRGFF
TGTGCCAGTGGGGTTCCCTTACAGGGCCGCGGGTTCTTT
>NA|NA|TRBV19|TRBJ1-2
CASHHRGYGYTF
TGTGCCAGTCACCATCGGGGCTATGGCTACACCTTC
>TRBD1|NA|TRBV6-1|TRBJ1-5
CASSEVLGPQGGSSYSNQPQHF
TGTGCCAGCAGTGAAGTTTTAGGACCCCAGGGGGGCTCTTCATATAGCAATCAGCCCCAGCATTTT
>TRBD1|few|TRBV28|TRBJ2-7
CASSSPRQGSEQYF
TGTGCCAGCAGTTCCCCTCGACAGGGGTCCGAGCAGTACTTC
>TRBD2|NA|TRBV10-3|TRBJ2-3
CAIRQRGGDTQYF
TGTGCCATCAGACAGCGGGGGGGAGATACGCAGTATTTT
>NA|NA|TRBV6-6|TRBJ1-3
CAITNTPGNTIYF
TGTGCCATCACCAACACCCCAGGAAACACCATATATTTT
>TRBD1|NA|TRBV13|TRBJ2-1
CASSRDRGYNEQFF
TGTGCCAGCAGCCGGGACAGGGGTTACAATGAGCAGTTCTTC
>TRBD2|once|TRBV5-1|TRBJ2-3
CASSPGSPSGGDDTQYF
TGCGCCAGCAGCCCTGGGAGCCCTAGCGGGGGAGATGATACGCAGTATTTT
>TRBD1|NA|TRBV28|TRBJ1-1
CASSFGDRVGTEAFF
TGTGCCAGCAGTTTTGGGGACAGGGTGGGAACTGAAGCTTTCTTT
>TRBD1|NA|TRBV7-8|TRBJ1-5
CASSLRDRGRVADQPQHF
TGTGCCAGCAGCCTCCGGGACAGGGGGCGCGTAGCAGATCAGCCCCAGCATTTT
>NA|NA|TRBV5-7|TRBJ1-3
CASSLVAGGSGNTIYF
TGTGCCAGCAGCTTGGTTGCGGGGGGCTCTGGAAACACCATATATTTT
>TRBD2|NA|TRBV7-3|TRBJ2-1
CASSLNSAGGYNEQFF
TGTGCCAGCAGCTTAAATTCGGCGGGAGGGTACAATGAGCAGTTCTTC
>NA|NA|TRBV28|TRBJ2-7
CASRGGVTGYF
TGTGCCAGCAGGGGGGGAGTAACGGGATACTTC
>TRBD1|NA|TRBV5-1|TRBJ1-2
CASSPGTGVWNTF
TGCGCCAGCAGCCCCGGGACAGGGGTTTGGAACACCTTC
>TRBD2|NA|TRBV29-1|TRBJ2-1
CSAPGVAGYNEQFF
TGCAGCGCCCCGGGGGTAGCGGGATACAATGAGCAGTTCTTC
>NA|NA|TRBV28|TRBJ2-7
CASSREDEQYF
TGTGCCAGCAGCCGAGAGGACGAGCAGTACTTC
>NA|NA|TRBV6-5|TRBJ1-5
CASSYSDGQPQHF
TGTGCCAGCAGTTACTCTGACGGGCAGCCCCAGCATTTT
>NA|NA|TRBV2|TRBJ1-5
CASSPGGGGQPQHF
TGTGCCAGCTCGCCGGGGGGGGGTGGTCAGCCCCAGCATTTT
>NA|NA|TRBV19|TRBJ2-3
CASSIDLWGDRTDTQYF
TGTGCCAGTAGTATAGATCTTTGGGGGGACCGCACAGATACGCAGTATTTT
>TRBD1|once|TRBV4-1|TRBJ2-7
CASSQAHNRGISYEQYF
TGCGCCAGCAGCCAAGCTCACAACAGGGGTATAAGCTACGAGCAGTACTTC
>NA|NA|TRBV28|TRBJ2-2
CGARGQNTGELFF
TGTGGCGCACGGGGACAGAACACCGGGGAGCTGTTTTTT
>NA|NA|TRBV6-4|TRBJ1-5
CASIQWGVRGQPQHF
TGTGCCAGCATTCAGTGGGGGGTACGGGGTCAGCCCCAGCATTTT
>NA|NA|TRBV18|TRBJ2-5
CASLGQPTRQETQYF
TGTGCCAGCCTTGGCCAGCCGACTCGCCAAGAGACCCAGTACTTC
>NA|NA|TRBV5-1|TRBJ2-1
CASSLGNRENEQFF
TGCGCCAGCAGCTTGGGCAACAGGGAAAATGAGCAGTTCTTC